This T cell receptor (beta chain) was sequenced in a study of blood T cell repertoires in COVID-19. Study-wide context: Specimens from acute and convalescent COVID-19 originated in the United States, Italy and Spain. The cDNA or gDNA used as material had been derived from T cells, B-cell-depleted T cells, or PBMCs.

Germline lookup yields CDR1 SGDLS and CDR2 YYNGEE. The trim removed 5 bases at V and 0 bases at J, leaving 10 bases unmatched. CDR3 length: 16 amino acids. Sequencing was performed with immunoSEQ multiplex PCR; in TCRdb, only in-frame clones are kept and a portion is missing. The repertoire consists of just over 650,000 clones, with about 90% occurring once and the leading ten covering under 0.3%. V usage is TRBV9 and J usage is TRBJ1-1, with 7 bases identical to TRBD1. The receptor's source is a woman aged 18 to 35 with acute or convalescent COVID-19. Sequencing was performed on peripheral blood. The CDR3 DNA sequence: TGTGCCAGCAGTGAACCTGAAGGGGGCCTGAACACTGAAGCTTTCTTT. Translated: CASSEPEGGLNTEAFF.